This T cell receptor beta chain was observed in a study of T cell responses to AZD1222 COVID-19 vaccine (dated by TCRdb to the early 2020s). For the wider study: AZD1222 recipients given second doses at about 4 weeks or at about 12 weeks were pooled, since spike-specific TCR depth and breadth were not found to differ between the two schedules. TCR sequencing covered 233 trial participants: about 210 given two doses of AZD1222 and about 26 given two doses of MenACWY control vaccine. Trial participants were enrolled by age into 18-55, 56-69 and 70-plus year subgroups, with roughly 160, 29 and 62 TCR-sequenced participants respectively.

The sample's time point, from its label and the paper: baseline before first vaccination. The vaccinee samples were drawn from two UK trials, COV001 and COV002, one of which was a single-blind randomized controlled phase 2/3 trial testing AZD1222 (ChAdOx1 nCoV-19) in healthy adults. For TCRbeta chain sequencing, PBMC samples from trial participants were taken at day 0 and at day 28 after the second dose. Overall results and qualifications from the work: Epitopes outside the regions mutated in the B.1.351 and B.1.1.7 variants were reportedly recognized by nearly half of the unique spike-specific TCRs. After two AZD1222 doses, both the breadth and the depth of spike-specific TCRs were significantly higher than at day 0 and than in MenACWY recipients. Participants were mostly white British, with more females than males. The authors suggested clonal diversity may have been underestimated. No day 14 peak-response samples were available, so repertoires were characterized only after the peak T cell response. The vaccine-associated CD4 TCRs covered the entire spike protein, and the dominant responses fell in regions 160-218 and 743-854. Only five or six AZD1222 recipients were SARS-CoV-2 seropositive at baseline, limiting conclusions about previously exposed vaccinees. In the small 56-69-year group, the increase in depth fell short of significance, most likely because of low power.

Details on this clone: The clone's antigen remains unknown. Per-nucleotide qualities are absent, and no much larger clonotype sits a single base away.

The CDR3 regions of human TCRbeta chains were analyzed by immunosequencing. The published analysis was carried out like this. Repertoire TCRs were checked for matches against a reference library of SARS-CoV-2-specific TCRs that had been generated using the MIRA antigen-specificity platform. Breadth was defined as the fraction of unique TCRs that were SARS-CoV-2-associated. Depth was defined as the fraction of total T cells that were SARS-CoV-2-associated. Each spike-specific TCR was assigned to its reactive spike region and to a CD4 or CD8 class using the MIRA data. Log10-transformed breadth and depth values were compared by one-way ANOVA with Sidak's multiple comparisons tests. In TCRdb, the immuneACCESS table is reduced to in-frame sequences with V and J assigned. These tables do not hold every clone; where another copy was compared, an unresolved V gene accounts for under half, and the others remain unexplained. V, J and clone size are taken as reported in that table, and D and trimming were inferred from the DNA itself. This sample holds about 100,000 clones; roughly 87% were observed only once. Of the sample, approximately 16% falls within the top ten clones.

The source was peripheral blood, collected on day 0 of AZD1222 vaccination. The receptor's source is an adult in good health.

CDR3 loop: CASSLAGGTGELFF. The DNA sequence is given as TGTGCCAGCAGCTTAGCGGGGGGCACCGGGGAGCTGTTTTTT. Recombination connected TRBV11-3 to TRBJ2-2, with 7 bases aligning to TRBD2. The CDR3 has 14 amino acids, counting the end cysteine and phenylalanine. Left in the record is the CDR3 DNA by itself, 42 bases read in frame from the first base. The germline V end is reduced by 1 base and the J end by 4 bases; junction bases left unmatched: 0. The germline V gene encodes CDR1 SGHNT and CDR2 YENEEA.